This TCR beta chain was documented in a study of blood T cell repertoires in COVID-19. About the study: In each case, the material was cDNA or gDNA derived from T cells, B-cell-depleted T cells, or PBMCs.

CDR1 and CDR2 from the germline V gene are LNHDA and SQIVND (reference sequence). The V segment lost 5 bases and the J segment 9 bases; nucleotides outside the gene matches: 12. This CDR3 is 15 amino acids long. Sequencing used immunoSEQ multiplex PCR; TCRdb keeps in-frame clones, though not all of them. The table has nearly 45,000 clones, 70% to 85% seen once; the top ten hold 30% to 35%. The chain joins TRBV19 to TRBJ1-1, with TRBD1 matching 10 bases. The TCR comes from a woman older than 75 with acute or convalescent COVID-19. Input material: peripheral blood. The CDR3 sequence is CASSPAGTGVSKAFF. The DNA of the CDR3 is TGTGCCAGTAGTCCAGCGGGGACAGGGGTCAGTAAAGCTTTCTTT.